A single T cell receptor (beta chain) is shown here with its context. The germline CDR1 and CDR2 sequences are MNHNY and SVGAGI (reference sequence). The V end lost 1 base, the J end lost 5 bases, and 17 bases lay between the germline ends. The CDR3 has 16 residues. This sample is drawn from a study of blood T cell repertoires in COVID-19. Overall study context: Acute-phase and convalescent COVID-19 samples originated in the United States, Italy and Spain. In each case, the material was cDNA or gDNA derived from T cells, B-cell-depleted T cells, or PBMCs.

Methods used by the authors: By means of reference gene primer amplification, nucleated cell counts were estimated. Produced via immunoSEQ multiplex PCR; TCRdb's table is partial and in-frame only. That table furnishes V, J and clone size, whereas the DNA furnished D and trimming. The sample lists around 470,000 clones; approximately 89% were seen once. The specimen was peripheral blood. The chain links TRBV6-6 to TRBJ2-5; TRBD1 is a possible D gene (6 bases). The sequence derives from a man aged 18 to 35 with COVID-19, enrolled during active disease. DNA for the CDR3: TGTGCCAGCAGTTACTGGGGGCGGGTGACCTCGGAGACCCAGTACTTC. Translating it yields CASSYWGRVTSETQYF.